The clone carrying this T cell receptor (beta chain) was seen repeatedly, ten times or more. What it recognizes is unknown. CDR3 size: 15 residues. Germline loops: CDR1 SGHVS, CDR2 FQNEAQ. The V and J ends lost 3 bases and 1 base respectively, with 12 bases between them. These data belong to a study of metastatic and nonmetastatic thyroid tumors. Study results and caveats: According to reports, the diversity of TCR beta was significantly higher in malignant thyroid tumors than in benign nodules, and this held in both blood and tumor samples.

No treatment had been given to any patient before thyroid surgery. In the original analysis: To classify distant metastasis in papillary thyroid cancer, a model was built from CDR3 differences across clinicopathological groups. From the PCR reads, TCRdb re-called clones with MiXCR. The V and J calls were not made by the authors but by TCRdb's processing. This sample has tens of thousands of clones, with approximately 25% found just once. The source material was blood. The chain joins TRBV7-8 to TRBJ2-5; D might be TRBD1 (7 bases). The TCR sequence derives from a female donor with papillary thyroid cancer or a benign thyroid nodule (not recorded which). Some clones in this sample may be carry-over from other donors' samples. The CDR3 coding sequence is TGTGCCAGCAGCTTCGGGGGACAGCCCCAAGAGACCCAGTACTTC. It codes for CASSFGGQPQETQYF. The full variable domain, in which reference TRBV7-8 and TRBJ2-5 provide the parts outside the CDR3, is GAGVSQSPRYKVAKRGQDVALRCDPISGHVSLFWYQQALGQGPEFLTYFQNEAQLDKSGLPSDRFFAERPEGSVSTLKIQRTQQEDSAVYLCASSFGGQPQETQYFGPGTRLLVL.